The next 12 T cell receptor beta chains were all read from a single sample in a study of T cells in Graves' hyperthyroidism and ophthalmopathy (dated by TCRdb to between 2019 and 2020). The library came from multiplex PCR. For sequencing, an Illumina HiSeq 2000 was employed. Amplification of TCR beta CDR3 regions was carried out from RNA transcripts. The TCR CDR3 was subjected to a first round of RT-PCR using the HTBI primer set and the Qiagen OneStep RT-PCR kit. The public sequencing data were trimmed at Q25 with fastp and processed into clonotypes with MiXCR by TCRdb, which kept only in-frame beta chains. CDR3 protein duplicates are merged, each entry listing the most common genes and DNA. Counted in this sample were 540,000 or so distinct CDR3 sequences; 35% to 55% of them appeared once. Jointly, the top ten make up roughly 19% of the sample. Sequencing was performed on peripheral blood or thyroid tissue (not recorded which). The receptor source for this set is an adult woman with Graves' disease, either hyperthyroidism or ophthalmopathy (not recorded which).

The genes are TRBV20-1 and TRBJ2-7; no clear D. Trimming took off 6 bases at V and 2 bases at J, with 11 bases between the two ends. CDR1 and CDR2 (germline): DFQATT, SNEGSKA (reference sequence). This CDR3 has 12 residues. In DNA, the CDR3 is TGCAGTGCAGCGACCGTCACCTACGAGCAGTACTTC. Its translation: CSAATVTYEQYF.

This clonotype was recorded only once. This chain uses TRBV7-9 with TRBJ1-1; D uncertain. This CDR3 is 13 amino acids long. CDR1 and CDR2 from the germline V gene are SEHNR and FQNEAQ (reference sequence). The V end lost 0 bases, the J end lost 11 bases, and 13 bases lay between the germline ends. The CDR3 sequence: CASSLAGEASAFF. The CDR3 DNA follows: TGTGCCAGCAGCTTAGCAGGTGAGGCCTCCGCTTTCTTT. The whole variable domain, remainder taken from reference TRBV7-9 and TRBJ1-1, is DTGVSQNPRHKITKRGQNVTFRCDPISEHNRLYWYRQTLGQGPEFLTYFQNEAQLEKSRLLSDRFSAERPKGSFSTLEIQRTEQGDSAMYLCASSLAGEASAFFGQGTRLTVV.

This clonotype was counted many times. This chain connects TRBV7-9 to TRBJ2-7, with D perhaps matching TRBD1 (5 bases). The CDR3 sequence is 15 residues long. Germline CDR1 is SEHNR and CDR2 is FQNEAQ (reference sequence). With 0 bases removed from V and 1 base from J, the gap between germline ends came to 10 bases. The CDR3 reads CASSLAQGASYEQYF. The CDR3 coding sequence is TGTGCCAGCAGCTTAGCCCAGGGTGCGTCCTACGAGCAGTACTTC. The full variable domain, its missing parts supplied by reference TRBV7-9 and TRBJ2-7, is DTGVSQNPRHKITKRGQNVTFRCDPISEHNRLYWYRQTLGQGPEFLTYFQNEAQLEKSRLLSDRFSAERPKGSFSTLEIQRTEQGDSAMYLCASSLAQGASYEQYFGPGTRLTVT.

In regard to this clonotype: A much larger clone lies one base from this, so it may be a read error. The chain employs TRBV5-6 and TRBJ2-7, with D perhaps being TRBD1 or TRBD2 (5 bases each). This CDR3 has 14 residues. Trimming took 3 bases from V and 6 from J, leaving 16 bases between them. Germline CDR1 SGHDT, CDR2 YYEEEE. The CDR3 bases are TGTGCCAGCAGCTGGGGACCCCCCTCGGTCGAGCAGTACTTC. Its translation: CASSWGPPSVEQYF.

This clonotype was recorded only once. No conserved phenylalanine or tryptophan ends this CDR3, so it is likely a read error. The chain uses TRBV19 and TRBJ1-5, with D maybe TRBD1 (5 bases). V was trimmed by 3 bases and J by 2 bases, leaving 11 bases between them. The CDR3 is 15 amino acids. Germline CDR1 is LNHDA and CDR2 is SQIVND (reference sequence). For the CDR3, the DNA is TGTGCCAGTAGTATGTGGCGGGACGGCAATCAGCCCCAGCATTCT. Encoded protein: CASSMWRDGNQPQHS.

This clonotype was picked up one time. The chain links TRBV7-9 to TRBJ2-3, with 8 bases matching TRBD2. Germline V gene data show CDR1 as SEHNR and CDR2 as FQNEAQ (reference sequence). Germline trimming cut 6 bases from V and 3 bases from J; bases unmatched to any gene: 2. This CDR3 is built from 13 residues. DNA of the CDR3: TGTGCCAGCAGAGCGGGAGTAACAGATACGCAGTATTTT. This translates into CASRAGVTDTQYF.

The sample holds many counts of this clonotype. CDR3 in DNA: TGCGCCAGCAGCTTGGACGGGGGATCGAGGAACACCATATATTTT. It translates to CASSLDGGSRNTIYF. The rearrangement joins TRBV5-1 to TRBJ1-3, with D possibly matching TRBD1 (5 bases). Trimming took off 0 bases at V and 7 bases at J, with 14 bases between the two ends. This CDR3 has 15 amino acids. Germline CDR1 SGHRS, CDR2 YFSETQ.

The chain employs TRBV2 and TRBJ2-6; D may match TRBD1 or TRBD2 (6 bases each). CDR3 length: 16 residues. Germline lookup yields CDR1 SNHLY and CDR2 FYNNEI. V gave up 4 bases and J gave up 2 bases, with 12 bases separating them. The CDR3 nucleotides are TGTGCCAGCAGTGGGGAGGAGGGGGCTGGGGCCAACGTCCTGACTTTC. This codes for CASSGEEGAGANVLTF.

This chain links TRBV25-1 with TRBJ1-5; D may be TRBD1 (6 bases). Germline V CDR1 and CDR2: MGHDK, SYGVNS. CDR3 length: 15 residues. Trimming pared 4 bases from V and 5 bases from J, leaving 15 bases between. CDR3 coding DNA: TGTGCCAGCAGTGCTTTCCGGGACATTCATCAGCCCCAGCATTTT. Translated, it gives CASSAFRDIHQPQHF.

This clonotype was seen repeatedly, ten times or more. The rearrangement joins TRBV27 to TRBJ1-5; 8 nucleotides agree with TRBD1. The CDR3 covers 16 residues. Trimming removed 6 bases from V and 1 base from J; junction bases left unmatched: 8. The germline V gene encodes CDR1 MNHEY and CDR2 SMNVEV (reference sequence). CDR3 DNA sequence: TGTGCCAGCAGCCTAGGACAGGGTGGAAGCAATCAGCCCCAGCATTTT. Its protein is CASSLGQGGSNQPQHF.

The table lists this clonotype with many counts. The rearrangement uses TRBV15 and TRBJ2-7; the D gene is possibly TRBD1 (5 bases). This CDR3 has 12 amino acids. Trimming took off 6 bases at V and 6 bases at J, with 12 bases between the two ends. Germline-derived CDR1 and CDR2 are LNHNV and YYDKDF (reference sequence). The CDR3 protein is CATRGASSEQYF. The DNA for the CDR3 is TGTGCCACCAGAGGGGCTTCGTCCGAGCAGTACTTC.

The chain carries TRBV29-1 and TRBJ2-7, with 7 nucleotides matching TRBD2. J was trimmed by 5 bases and V by 3 bases; bases with no gene match: 7. The CDR3 runs 13 residues. Looked up from germline, CDR1 is SQVTM and CDR2 is ANQGSEA. In DNA, the CDR3 is TGCAGCGTTGAGGGCGGGAGTCGGAACGAGCAGTACTTC. This codes for CSVEGGSRNEQYF.